The source of this T cell receptor beta chain is a study of shared clonotypes between healthy human individuals. Method: immunoSEQ multiplex PCR; TCRdb's copy keeps in-frame clones and lacks some. The data contain about 550,000 clones, roughly 95% of them singletons. Germline-derived CDR1 and CDR2 are MDHEN and SYDVKM. Trimming took off 10 bases at V and 2 bases at J, with 15 bases between the two ends. The CDR3 loop spans 14 amino acids. Broader study findings: Shared clonotypes across all four donors exceeded non-shared ones in generation probability. A generally larger estimated richness was seen in naive subsets than in memory subsets.

CD8 cells classed as naive were CD45RO-negative and positively selected for CCR7, excluding terminally differentiated effector memory CD45RA+ cells. For this clone: The target antigen is unknown.

The rearrangement links TRBV28 to TRBJ1-5, with no clear D. The TCR originated in a woman between 25 and 40 years old in good health. What was sequenced was naive CD8+ T cells sorted from blood. CDR3 residues: CAIAAYGGNQPQHF. The CDR3 DNA follows: TGTGCCATCGCGGCCTACGGGGGCAATCAGCCCCAGCATTTT.